This entry lists 2 T cell receptor beta chains sequenced from one sample in a study of T-cell memory formation after mild COVID-19. A single record per CDR3 protein comes from TCRdb applying MiXCR to the 5' RACE reads. Here the sample spans around 320,000 distinct CDR3 sequences, 25% to 30% being singletons. What was sequenced was PBMCs or a T cell subset sorted from them (not recorded which). These receptor sequences come from an adult woman who had mild COVID-19 (a few samples of this study predate the infection). Cell type and time point are not known.

The V and J genes are TRBV6-2 or TRBV6-3 and TRBJ1-1, with a tentative D call TRBD1 (5 bases). This CDR3 spans 14 amino acids. Trimming took off 7 bases at V and 1 base at J, with 13 bases between the two ends. CDR1 and CDR2 from the germline V gene are MNHEY and SVGEGT. The CDR3 bases are TGTGCCAGCACCACGTATGACAGGAACACTGAAGCTTTCTTT. This codes for CASTTYDRNTEAFF.

This clonotype was counted a few times. V gene TRBV7-6 combines with J gene TRBJ2-1, with 13 bases lining up with TRBD2. V lost 5 bases and J lost 2; bases outside the gene matches: 18. CDR3 length: 21 amino acids. Germline V lookup: CDR1 SGHVS, CDR2 FNYEAQ. The CDR3 bases are TGTGCCAGCAGCGCTAGCCCAAAACTAGCGGGGGGGCCTGCGGCCTACAATGAGCAGTTCTTC. Protein sequence: CASSASPKLAGGPAAYNEQFF.